This T cell receptor beta chain was sequenced in a study of blood T cell repertoires in COVID-19 (dated by TCRdb to the early 2020s). For the study in its entirety: Samples covering the acute and convalescent phases of COVID-19 were provided by collaborators in the United States, Italy and Spain. Where available, HLA class I and class II types were taken from metadata supplied by the sample provider and were not determined by assay-based typing. A de-identified subject ID, COVID-19 status, age in years and sex were almost always included in the sample metadata. Deeply sampled blood TCRbeta repertoires from subjects exposed to, actively infected with, or recovered from COVID-19 were included in the dataset. The samples were drawn from the first 160 participants of the ongoing ImmuneRACE study and from some 1,300 subjects provided by 6 global collaborators. The prospective study material was composed of cDNA or gDNA derived from T cells, B-cell-depleted T cells, or PBMCs. The repertoires were released in a freely available public database intended as a resource for research on the immune response to SARS-CoV-2. Summary of the overall study and its limitations: How much clinical and demographic metadata was included differed by source and by participant, and the metadata was provided uncurated.

The V end loses 5 bases and the J end loses 8 bases, and a stretch of 21 bases separates them. CDR1 and CDR2 are drawn from the germline V gene (reference sequence): MNHNY, SVGAGI. Including cysteine and phenylalanine, the CDR3 has 15 amino acids. The only DNA kept is the CDR3, 45 bases in frame from the first base. TCRbeta CDR3 regions were amplified from genomic DNA by means of the immunoSEQ Assay, a bias-controlled multiplex PCR. In the original analysis: Within the assay, amplification of reference gene primers was used to estimate how many nucleated cells each sample contained. To quantify the absolute abundance of each unique TCRbeta CDR3 rearrangement, sequence reads were collapsed and filtered. For each sample, productive Simpson clonality was calculated by taking the square root of Simpson's diversity index across productive rearrangements. The immuneACCESS repertoire file appears here via TCRdb, limited to in-frame rearrangements. These files lack a portion of the clones; in checked studies, under half of the deficit traces to unresolved V genes, and the cause of the others is not known. The V and J calls and the clone size are those of that table, but D and trimming were determined from the DNA. This sample comprises around 270,000 clones, roughly 90% of them detected only once. Of the sample, about 4.6% is held by the ten largest clones.

Each collaborating institution followed its own protocols to collect whole blood in K2EDTA tubes. Collaborator samples were shipped for TCRbeta analysis as frozen whole blood, isolated PBMCs, or DNA extracted from either sample type. Details on this clone: This receptor's antigen is unknown. Base-call qualities are not available, and no considerably larger clone is one nucleotide away.

The chain is made from TRBV6-6 and TRBJ1-1, with TRBD1 as a weak D call on 6 bases. The sequence came from a man aged 40-55 years with acute or convalescent COVID-19. The sequenced sample was peripheral blood. The nucleotide sequence reads TGTGCCAGCAGTACCGTCCGGGACACCCAGCGAGAAGCTTTCTTT. It is translated as CASSTVRDTQREAFF.